This T cell receptor (beta chain) was captured by sequencing in a study of T cell clonotyping in hematopoietic cell transplantation (TCRdb year 2021). General notes on the study: Recipient samples taken before transplant were collected after cytoreduction. A total of 135 blood samples were collected in the study from 30 to 45 consecutive transplant recipients and their related donors. Patient recruitment ran from 2015 to January 2017, and follow-up continued until late 2020 or death.

General findings and caveats noted by the study authors: After transplant, TCR diversity in recipients dropped, and pathologically expanded clonotypes climbed progressively between day 30 and day 180. The sample size was limited, and because cells were not sorted, the contributions of CD4 and CD8 repertoires could not be separated. Only a small fraction of recipient repertoires overlapped donor repertoires, with over 95% appearing de novo at the given depth. Broader TCR repertoire diversity after transplant was predicted by Inverse Simpson Index values from donors and from recipients before transplant.

The immunoSEQ assay, a bias-controlled multiplex PCR using V- and J-specific primers, was used to amplify TCR beta CDR3 regions from genomic DNA. A second PCR step added a proprietary barcode and Illumina adapter sequences to the CDR3 amplicons. CDR3 libraries were sequenced on an Illumina MiSeq instrument. On the study's bioinformatics: Export and quality control were handled in immunoSEQ Analyzer 3.0, while downstream analyses relied on R Bioconductor and Immunarch. Repertoire metrics were calculated using only productive rearrangements within the normalized downsampled data set. In the normalized cohort, a clonotype counted as pathologically expanded if the clonotype was larger than 5 templates. The Inverse Simpson Index was used to measure repertoire diversity. To capture all clonotypes, CMV-specificity analyses were performed on the non-normalized data set. Not all clones reach the TCRdb copy of this immuneACCESS table, which keeps in-frame sequences only. Checked studies attribute under half of the gap to unresolved V genes and leave the rest unexplained. V and J calls plus clone size are reproduced from that table; the DNA served to infer D and trimming. A total of around 25,000 clones appear in this sample, 70% to 75% of them only once. 5% to 6.5% of the sample comes from the top ten.

In the case of this clone: No antigen is known for it. The sample holds no much larger clone one base away, and base qualities are not on file.

V trim: 3 bases; J trim: 6 bases; unmatched bases: 2. The CDR3 spans 13 residues, from the cysteine through the phenylalanine. Only the CDR3 part of the read is kept: 39 bases, read in frame from the first base. From a lookup of the germline V gene, CDR1 and CDR2 are MDHEN and SYDVKM. The time point label for this specimen denotes: recipient sample about 28 days before transplant, after cytoreduction. Blood from recipients was drawn roughly 28 days before transplant, then again at days 30, 100 and 180 after transplant. Nuclei Lysis Solution was used to extract genomic DNA from fresh or cryopreserved unfractionated peripheral blood mononuclear cells.

This sequence originates from a man in his fifties or sixties with myelodysplastic syndrome. Some clones in this sample may be carry-over from other donors' samples. The sequenced sample was peripheral blood mononuclear cells, obtained before stem cell transplant. The chain is made from TRBV28 and TRBJ2-1; 7 nucleotides in the junction match TRBD2. CDR3 sequence: CASSLQRGNEQFF. The DNA sequence is TGTGCCAGCAGTTTGCAGCGGGGCAATGAGCAGTTCTTC.